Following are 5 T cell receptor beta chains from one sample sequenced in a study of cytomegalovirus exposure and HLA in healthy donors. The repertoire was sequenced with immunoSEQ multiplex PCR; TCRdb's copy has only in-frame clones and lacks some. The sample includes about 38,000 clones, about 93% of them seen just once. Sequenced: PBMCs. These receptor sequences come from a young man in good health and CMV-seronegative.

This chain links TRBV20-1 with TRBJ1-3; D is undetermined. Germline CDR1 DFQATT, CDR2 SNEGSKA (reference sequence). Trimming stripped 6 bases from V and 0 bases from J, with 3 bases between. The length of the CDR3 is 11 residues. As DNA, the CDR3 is TGCAGTGCCGGCTCTGGAAACACCATATATTTT. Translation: CSAGSGNTIYF.

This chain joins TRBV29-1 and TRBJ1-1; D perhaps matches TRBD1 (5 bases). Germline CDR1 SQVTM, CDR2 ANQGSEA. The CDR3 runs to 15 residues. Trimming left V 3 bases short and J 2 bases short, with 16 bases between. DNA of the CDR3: TGCAGCGTTGATGCAGGGCAAAAACTAAACACTGAAGCTTTCTTT. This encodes CSVDAGQKLNTEAFF.

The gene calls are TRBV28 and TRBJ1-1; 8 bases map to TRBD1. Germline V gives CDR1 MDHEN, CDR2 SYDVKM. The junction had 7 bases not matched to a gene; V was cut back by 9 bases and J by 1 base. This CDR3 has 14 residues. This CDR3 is CASIDRGRNTEAFF. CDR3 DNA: TGTGCCAGTATAGACAGGGGCCGGAACACTGAAGCTTTCTTT.

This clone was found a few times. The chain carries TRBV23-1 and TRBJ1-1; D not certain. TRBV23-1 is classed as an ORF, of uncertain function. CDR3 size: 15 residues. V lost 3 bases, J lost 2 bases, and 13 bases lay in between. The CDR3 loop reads CASSHPGSHNTEAFF. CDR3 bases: TGCGCCAGCAGTCACCCGGGTTCCCATAACACTGAAGCTTTCTTT.

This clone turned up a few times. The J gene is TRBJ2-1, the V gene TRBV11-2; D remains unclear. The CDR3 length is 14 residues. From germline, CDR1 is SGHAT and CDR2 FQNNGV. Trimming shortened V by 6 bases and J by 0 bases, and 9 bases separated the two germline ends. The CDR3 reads CASRGQTSYNEQFF. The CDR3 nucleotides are TGTGCCAGCAGGGGCCAAACCTCCTACAATGAGCAGTTCTTC. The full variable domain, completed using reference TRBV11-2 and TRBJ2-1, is EAGVAQSPRYKIIEKRQSVAFWCNPISGHATLYWYQQILGQGPKLLIQFQNNGVVDDSQLPKDRFSAERLKGVDSTLKIQPAKLEDSAVYLCASRGQTSYNEQFFGPGTRLTVL.